The 3 T cell receptor beta chains given below trace back to one sample, sequenced in a study of graft-versus-host responses after intestinal transplantation. Generated by immunoSEQ multiplex PCR, the TCRdb table keeps only in-frame clones and is missing some. The sample shows roughly 69,000 clones, approximately 92% of them seen only once. Sequenced material: bone marrow, taken 734 days after intestinal transplantation. The receptors derive from a human patient who received an intestinal transplant, so some T cells may come from the graft donor.

The gene calls are TRBV19 and TRBJ1-1; 9 nucleotides line up with TRBD1. The CDR3 is 13 amino acids. The V and J ends lost 5 bases and 5 bases, in that order; junction bases with no gene match: 3. Germline assignment: CDR1 LNHDA and CDR2 SQIVND (reference sequence). The CDR3: CASSQDRGTEAFF. Written as DNA, the CDR3 is TGTGCCAGTAGTCAGGACAGGGGTACTGAAGCTTTCTTT.

The CDR3 DNA follows: TGTGCTAGTGCCCCCCCAAACGGGTGGACCACAGATACGCAGTATTTT. This gives the protein CASAPPNGWTTDTQYF. The gene calls are TRBV12-5 and TRBJ2-3, with D hard to call. The V end was cut by 7 bases, the J end by 2 bases, with 19 bases between. Germline assignment: CDR1 LGHNT and CDR2 FRNRAP. This CDR3 spans 16 amino acids.

This chain links TRBV27 with TRBJ1-4; no clear D gene. The CDR3 consists of 15 residues. The germline V and J ends were trimmed by 2 bases and 4 bases, with 11 bases remaining between them. The germline V gene has CDR1 MNHEY and CDR2 SMNVEV (reference sequence). The CDR3 region has the DNA TGTGCCAGCAGTTTACAGGCAGACTATAATGAAAAACTGTTTTTT. Residues: CASSLQADYNEKLFF.